These 29 T cell receptor beta chains were sequenced from one sample in a study of shared clonotypes between healthy human individuals. The table came from immunoSEQ multiplex PCR; TCRdb's copy has only in-frame clones and leaves some out. The sample shows roughly 1,100,000 clones, roughly 75% of them seen only once. Sequencing was done on a sample of memory CD4+ T cells sorted from blood. Stated subset: CD45RA-negative fraction. The receptor set was obtained from a man aged 18 to 35 in good health.

This clone is a singleton in its sample. The gene calls are TRBV5-8 and TRBJ2-1, with a tentative D call TRBD1 (7 bases). In germline, CDR1 is SGHTS, CDR2 YDEGEE. This CDR3 comprises 12 residues. V was shortened by 1 base and J by 15 bases, with 14 bases between the two germline ends. The CDR3 protein is CASSLRDSGLFF. The CDR3 DNA reads TGTGCCAGCAGCTTGCGGGACAGCGGGCTGTTCTTC.

The chain recombines TRBV5-5 with TRBJ1-1, with unresolved D. Germline CDR1 and CDR2: SGHKS and YYEKEE (reference sequence). The ends were cut back, 3 bases at V and 1 base at J, with 4 bases in the middle. The CDR3 covers 12 residues. The CDR3 nucleotides read TGTGCCAGCAGCTCCGGGAACACTGAAGCTTTCTTT. Its translation is CASSSGNTEAFF.

On this clone: Other DNA sequences in this specimen translate into the identical CDR3. CDR3 in amino acids: CASSSDRGDEKLFF. In DNA, the CDR3 is TGTGCCAGCAGCTCGGACAGGGGGGATGAAAAACTGTTTTTT. The rearrangement links TRBV7-2 to TRBJ1-4; 10 bases are shared with TRBD1. The V gene's germline CDR1 is SGHTA and CDR2 FQGNSA. The V and J ends lost 4 bases and 6 bases, in that order; junction bases with no gene match: 2. The CDR3 length is 14 residues.

CDR3 loop: CASSLVSGQLSYEQYF. As DNA, the CDR3 is TGTGCCAGCAGTTTGGTTTCGGGGCAGCTATCCTACGAGCAGTACTTC. This rearrangement joins TRBV27 to TRBJ2-7, with D perhaps matching TRBD1 or TRBD2 (5 bases each). The V and J ends lost 3 bases and 1 base respectively, with 16 bases between them. The germline CDR1 and CDR2 sequences are MNHEY and SMNVEV (reference sequence). CDR3 length: 16 amino acids.

The chain is built from TRBV18 and TRBJ1-5; D unresolved. The V end was cut by 5 bases, the J end by 7 bases, with 9 bases between. The CDR3 runs to 12 residues. The germline CDR1 and CDR2 sequences are KGHSH and LQKENI. The CDR3 sequence: CASSDSGQPQHF. The CDR3 DNA follows: TGTGCCAGCTCAGATTCAGGACAGCCCCAGCATTTT.

The chain has TRBV30 and TRBJ2-5; D is possibly TRBD2 (5 bases). This CDR3 spans 15 amino acids. Germline V CDR1 and CDR2: GTSNPN, SVGIG (reference sequence). V shed 5 bases and J shed 5 bases, with 21 bases lying between them. The CDR3 loop reads CAWAHEAPGLETQYF. CDR3 sequence (DNA): TGTGCCTGGGCACACGAGGCTCCGGGGTTGGAGACCCAGTACTTC.

Details on this clone: This may come from a read error, since a much larger clone is one base off. The chain has TRBV6-5 and TRBJ1-4; D is uncertain. Trimming pared 6 bases from V and 5 bases from J, leaving 4 bases between. The CDR3 is 11 residues long. Germline V gene lookup returns CDR1 MNHEY and CDR2 SVGAGI. The CDR3 sequence: CASRKNEKLFF. In nucleotides, the CDR3 is TGTGCCAGCAGAAAGAATGAAAAACTGTTTTTT.

The chain uses TRBV2 and TRBJ2-5; 11 bases are shared with TRBD2. This CDR3 has 14 amino acids. V was pared by 8 bases and J by 1 base, with 3 bases of the junction left unmatched. In germline, CDR1 is SNHLY, CDR2 FYNNEI. The CDR3 coding sequence is TGTGCCAGCGGGACTAGCGGTTTCCAAGAGACCCAGTACTTC. Encoded protein: CASGTSGFQETQYF.

The rearrangement joins TRBV5-4 to TRBJ1-3; 7 positions agree with TRBD1. Germline values: CDR1 SGHNT, CDR2 YYREEE (reference sequence). The V gene end was trimmed by 3 bases and the J gene end by 0 bases; junction bases not matched to a gene: 6. CDR3 length: 16 residues. CDR3 coding DNA: TGTGCCAGCAGCTCCCGACAGGGCCCCTCTGGAAACACCATATATTTT. Translation gives CASSSRQGPSGNTIYF.

The chain links TRBV29-1 to TRBJ1-3; D unresolved. V dropped 7 bases and J dropped 3 bases, with 10 bases sitting between them. The CDR3 extends over 12 amino acids. Germline V gene lookup returns CDR1 SQVTM and CDR2 ANQGSEA. CDR3 protein: CSAEGNGNTIYF. CDR3 nucleotide sequence: TGCAGCGCAGAGGGTAATGGAAACACCATATATTTT.

The CDR3: CASSSMQGGTGELFF. The DNA of the CDR3 is TGTGCCAGCAGCTCCATGCAGGGGGGTACCGGGGAGCTGTTTTTT. J is TRBJ2-2 and V is TRBV7-2; TRBD1 might be the D (7 bases). Germline assignment: CDR1 SGHTA and CDR2 FQGNSA. Trimming shortened V by 4 bases and J by 5 bases, and 14 bases separated the two germline ends. The CDR3 sequence is 15 residues long.

The rearrangement uses TRBV5-1 and TRBJ2-2, with D uncertain. This CDR3 spans 15 amino acids. The V gene's germline CDR1 is SGHRS and CDR2 YFSETQ. Trimming cost V 0 bases and J 4 bases, with 10 bases left between them. CDR3 residues: CASSLVTTSTGELFF. CDR3 coding DNA: TGCGCCAGCAGCTTGGTTACTACCTCCACCGGGGAGCTGTTTTTT. Using reference TRBV5-1 and TRBJ2-2 for the parts outside the CDR3, the full variable domain is KAGVTQTPRYLIKTRGQQVTLSCSPISGHRSVSWYQQTPGQGLQFLFEYFSETQRNKGNFPGRFSGRQFSNSRSEMNVSTLELGDSALYLCASSLVTTSTGELFFGEGSRLTVL.

Details on this clone: A much larger clone lies one base from this, so it may be a read error. Other DNA sequences within the sample encode an identical CDR3. V gene TRBV2 combines with J gene TRBJ1-2; D is unresolved. The germline V and J ends were trimmed by 6 bases and 2 bases, with 10 bases remaining between them. CDR1 is SNHLY, CDR2 FYNNEI, per germline. CDR3 length equals 13 residues. The CDR3 DNA follows: TGTGCCAGCAGCCCGGACGGAAACTATGGCTACACCTTC. Protein: CASSPDGNYGYTF.

The chain couples TRBV10-2 to TRBJ1-6, with TRBD1 as a possible D gene (6 bases). V was shortened by 6 bases and J by 10 bases, with 10 bases between the two germline ends. Germline CDR1 WSHSY, CDR2 SAAADI. The CDR3 sequence is 12 residues long. CDR3: CASRTGGSPLHF. The CDR3 bases are TGCGCCAGCAGGACAGGCGGCTCACCCCTCCACTTT.

This clone appeared once. The chain couples TRBV2 to TRBJ2-2; D is ambiguous. The CDR3 has 14 residues. V lost 5 bases and J 3 bases, leaving 10 bases between the germline ends. From germline, CDR1 is SNHLY and CDR2 FYNNEI. The CDR3 DNA reads as TGTGCCAGCAGTAAAGGACCGTACACCGGGGAGCTGTTTTTT. Its protein is CASSKGPYTGELFF.

Comments on this clone: Germline is not matched at one junction end, which may reflect a read error. The CDR3 is CASSLRDSTGELFF. The DNA of the CDR3 is TGTGCTAGCAGCTTACGGGACAGCACCGGGGAGCTGTTTTTT. The J gene is TRBJ2-2, the V gene TRBV7-7; 7 bases match TRBD1. Germline CDR1 SSHAT, CDR2 FNYEAQ (reference sequence). The CDR3 totals 14 residues.

This sequence joins TRBV10-3 and TRBJ2-1, with 10 bases that match TRBD2. Trimming removed 4 bases from V and 10 bases from J; junction bases left unmatched: 4. The CDR3 spans 13 residues. Germline V lookup: CDR1 ENHRY, CDR2 SYGVKD. The CDR3 DNA is TGTGCCATCAGTGGGACTAGCGGACAGGAGCAGTTCTTC. As protein: CAISGTSGQEQFF.

This rearrangement joins TRBV2 to TRBJ1-5; D is perhaps TRBD1 (5 bases). V was cut by 7 bases and J by 4 bases, with 17 bases left in between. In germline, CDR1 is SNHLY, CDR2 FYNNEI. CDR3 size: 15 residues. CDR3 sequence: CASNELGEGNQPQHF. CDR3 DNA: TGTGCCAGCAATGAGTTGGGGGAAGGAAATCAGCCCCAGCATTTT.

The J gene is TRBJ2-1, the V gene TRBV7-2, with no clear D. V shed 3 bases and J shed 6 bases, with 15 bases lying between them. This CDR3 has 15 amino acids. The V gene's germline CDR1 is SGHTA and CDR2 FQGNSA. The CDR3 loop is CASSFFTGGGNEQFF. The CDR3 DNA reads as TGTGCCAGCAGCTTTTTTACGGGCGGTGGCAATGAGCAGTTCTTC.

To note about this clone: Other DNA sequences of this sample code for an identical CDR3. CDR3 in amino acids: CAWSGLNEQFF. In DNA form, the CDR3 reads TGTGCCTGGAGTGGACTCAATGAGCAGTTCTTC. The chain links TRBV30 to TRBJ2-1; no clear D. V lost 1 base to trimming and J lost 6 bases, with 4 bases between them. The CDR3 loop spans 11 amino acids. Germline V gives CDR1 GTSNPN, CDR2 SVGIG (reference sequence).

The rearrangement joins TRBV7-6 to TRBJ2-3; 7 bases line up with TRBD2. This CDR3 has 15 amino acids. The junction had 4 bases not matched to a gene; V was cut back by 2 bases and J by 2 bases. Germline CDR1 reads SGHVS; CDR2 reads FNYEAQ. The CDR3 DNA is TGTGCCAGCAGCTTACAGACTAGCTTCACAGATACGCAGTATTTT. Its protein is CASSLQTSFTDTQYF. Full variable domain (remainder filled in from reference TRBV7-6 and TRBJ2-3): GAGVSQSPRYKVTKRGQDVALRCDPISGHVSLYWYRQALGQGPEFLTYFNYEAQQDKSGLPNDRFSAERPEGSISTLTIQRTEQRDSAMYRCASSLQTSFTDTQYFGPGTRLTVL.

The chain is built from TRBV21-1 and TRBJ2-6; no check of the table's D call, TRBD1, against the DNA was made. TRBV21-1 is a listed pseudogene. The CDR3 is 15 amino acids. CDR3 amino acids: CASRKEGAGANVLTF. Here the CDR3 DNA reads TGTGCCAGCAGGAAGGAGGGGGCAGGGGCCAACGTCCTGACTTTC.

The V call is TRBV18, the J call TRBJ2-1, with a weak D call TRBD2 (5 bases). The ends were cut back, 3 bases at V and 5 bases at J, with 8 bases in the middle. CDR3 length: 13 residues. Germline V gene lookup returns CDR1 KGHSH and CDR2 LQKENI. The CDR3 protein is CASSPTTDNEQFF. As DNA, the CDR3 is TGTGCCAGCTCACCGACTACCGACAATGAGCAGTTCTTC. Full variable domain (remainder filled in from reference TRBV18 and TRBJ2-1): NAGVMQNPRHLVRRRGQEARLRCSPMKGHSHVYWYRQLPEEGLKFMVYLQKENIIDESGMPKERFSAEFPKEGPSILRIQQVVRGDSAAYFCASSPTTDNEQFFGPGTRLTVL.

This clone has only one observation. V is TRBV7-2 and J is TRBJ2-1, with D hard to call. The germline V gene has CDR1 SGHTA and CDR2 FQGNSA. The germline V and J ends were trimmed by 3 bases and 6 bases, with 6 bases remaining between them. There are 12 residues in the CDR3. CDR3 amino acids: CASSFTSNEQFF. Here the CDR3 DNA reads TGTGCCAGCAGCTTCACCTCCAATGAGCAGTTCTTC.

The V and J genes are TRBV7-2 and TRBJ1-2; D is ambiguous. Trimming removed 1 base at V and 6 bases at J, with 6 bases between. CDR1 SGHTA and CDR2 FQGNSA come from the germline V gene. CDR3 length equals 12 residues. In DNA form, the CDR3 reads TGTGCCAGCAGCTTAGATAGGGATGGCTACACCTTC. Translation gives CASSLDRDGYTF.

This clone was counted between two and nine times. The gene calls are TRBV10-2 and TRBJ1-2; weak D call: TRBD1 (5 bases). Trimming took off 4 bases at V and 5 bases at J, with 17 bases between the two ends. CDR1 WSHSY and CDR2 SAAADI come from the germline V gene. The CDR3 is 15 residues long. The CDR3 DNA reads TGCGCCAGCAGTGCTCCTCCAGGGCTGGGGTATGGCTACACCTTC. Protein sequence: CASSAPPGLGYGYTF.

This sequence joins TRBV6-6 and TRBJ2-7; 8 bases fit TRBD1. V gave up 3 bases and J gave up 2 bases; unmatched junction bases: 3. CDR3 length equals 14 residues. Germline lookup yields CDR1 MNHNY and CDR2 SVGAGI (reference sequence). CDR3 in DNA: TGTGCCAGCAGTTATCGGGGACAGGCCTACGAGCAGTACTTC. Residues: CASSYRGQAYEQYF.

The genes are TRBV11-2 and TRBJ2-1; D is ambiguous. CDR3 size: 11 residues. Deletions cut 5 bases from V and 7 bases from J, with 6 bases between. Germline V gene lookup returns CDR1 SGHAT and CDR2 FQNNGV. In DNA, the CDR3 is TGTGCCAGCAGCGCGAGGAATGAGCAGTTCTTC. Translated: CASSARNEQFF.

J is TRBJ2-7 and V is TRBV9; 7 positions agree with TRBD2. The CDR3 runs to 13 residues. Unmatched junction bases numbered 2, after V lost 0 bases and J lost 5 bases. Looked up from germline, CDR1 is SGDLS and CDR2 is YYNGEE. The CDR3: CASSVGEGHEQYF. CDR3 DNA sequence: TGTGCCAGCAGCGTAGGGGAGGGCCACGAGCAGTACTTC.